Listed here are 15 T cell receptor beta chains from one sample, sequenced in a study of blood T cell repertoires in COVID-19. Sequencing was performed with immunoSEQ multiplex PCR; in TCRdb, only in-frame clones are kept and a portion is missing. Of about 68,000 clones in the sample, 85% to 90% were seen once. Sequenced material: peripheral blood. All receptors derive from a man aged 45-60 years with acute or convalescent COVID-19.

The V call is TRBV2, the J call TRBJ1-1; tentatively, D is TRBD1 (5 bases). The CDR3 has 13 residues. Germline V gene data show CDR1 as SNHLY and CDR2 as FYNNEI. The germline V and J ends were trimmed by 6 bases and 0 bases, with 8 bases remaining between them. The CDR3 protein is CASRRDVNTEAFF. The DNA for the CDR3 is TGTGCCAGCAGGCGGGACGTGAACACTGAAGCTTTCTTT.

The rearrangement joins TRBV2 to TRBJ1-4; 11 nucleotides match TRBD1. Per the germline V gene, CDR1 is SNHLY and CDR2 is FYNNEI. J gave up 2 bases and V 7 bases, and 6 bases lay outside the gene matches. CDR3 size: 16 residues. This chain's CDR3 is CASTGQGADTNEKLFF. CDR3 coding DNA: TGTGCCAGCACTGGACAGGGGGCCGACACTAATGAAAAACTGTTTTTT.

The V call is TRBV7-9, the J call TRBJ1-4; 8 bases match TRBD1. Trimming cost V 5 bases and J 2 bases; bases outside gene matches: 13. CDR1 and CDR2 from the germline V gene are SEHNR and FQNEAQ (reference sequence). This CDR3 comprises 18 residues. Written as DNA, the CDR3 is TGTGCCAGCAGCCCGGGGACAGGAGATCTTTCTACTAATGAAAAACTGTTTTTT. Protein sequence: CASSPGTGDLSTNEKLFF.

V is TRBV3-1 (or the pseudogene TRBV3-2) and J is TRBJ1-6; D remains ambiguous. The CDR3 is made up of 16 amino acids. From germline, CDR1 is LGHDT and CDR2 YNNKEL (reference sequence). The V end was cut by 4 bases, the J end by 6 bases, with 16 bases between. The DNA of the CDR3 is TGTGCCAGCAGCCCCCCGTGGAGGCATGGTAATTCACCCCTCCACTTT. It encodes CASSPPWRHGNSPLHF.

V gene TRBV7-9 combines with J gene TRBJ1-5, with 8 bases fitting TRBD1. Trimming cost V 4 bases and J 6 bases; bases outside gene matches: 5. This CDR3 spans 14 amino acids. Germline lookup yields CDR1 SEHNR and CDR2 FQNEAQ (reference sequence). CDR3 loop: CASSSGQGFQPQHF. CDR3 DNA sequence: TGTGCCAGCAGCTCAGGACAGGGATTTCAGCCCCAGCATTTT.

A single count supports this clone. The chain recombines TRBV18 with TRBJ2-5, with 13 bases identical to TRBD2. Germline trimming cut 3 bases from V and 3 bases from J; bases unmatched to any gene: 10. The CDR3 has 18 amino acids. Germline assignment: CDR1 KGHSH and CDR2 LQKENI. Here the CDR3 reads CASSPPRTSGSREETQYF. In nucleotides, the CDR3 is TGTGCCAGCTCACCTCCCCGGACTAGCGGGAGTCGAGAAGAGACCCAGTACTTC.

V usage is TRBV3-1 (or the pseudogene TRBV3-2) and J usage is TRBJ2-1; 7 positions match TRBD2. Germline trimming cut 0 bases from V and 13 bases from J; bases unmatched to any gene: 6. Germline V gene lookup returns CDR1 LGHDT and CDR2 YNNKEL (reference sequence). The CDR3 is made up of 13 amino acids. In DNA form, the CDR3 reads TGTGCCAGCAGCCAAGACGGGGAGGGCCACCAGTTCTTC. Protein sequence: CASSQDGEGHQFF.

This chain uses TRBV27 with TRBJ2-5; no definite D call. The V and J ends lost 5 bases and 1 base respectively, with 11 bases between them. The germline CDR1 and CDR2 sequences are MNHEY and SMNVEV (reference sequence). The CDR3 runs to 14 residues. CDR3 bases: TGTGCCAGCAGTCCAAACAGTGCCCAAGAGACCCAGTACTTC. Translating gives CASSPNSAQETQYF.

The chain uses TRBV5-1 and TRBJ1-1; D perhaps matches TRBD1 (6 bases). Germline lookup yields CDR1 SGHRS and CDR2 YFSETQ. Trimming left V 5 bases short and J 0 bases short, with 11 bases between. The CDR3 spans 14 residues. CDR3 residues: CASRAGVMNTEAFF. The DNA of the CDR3 is TGCGCCAGCAGAGCAGGGGTCATGAACACTGAAGCTTTCTTT.

The chain employs TRBV27 and TRBJ2-1; 7 positions agree with TRBD1. This CDR3 has 17 residues. CDR1 and CDR2 (germline): MNHEY, SMNVEV (reference sequence). Unmatched junction bases numbered 15, after V lost 5 bases and J lost 5 bases. The CDR3 is CASSLDPDRVINNEQFF. The CDR3 DNA is TGTGCCAGCAGTCTCGACCCTGACAGGGTCATTAACAATGAGCAGTTCTTC.

The V gene is TRBV27, the J gene TRBJ2-5, with D perhaps matching TRBD1 (6 bases). The CDR3 sequence is 15 residues long. Trimming took off 2 bases at V and 1 base at J, with 11 bases between the two ends. Germline V lookup: CDR1 MNHEY, CDR2 SMNVEV (reference sequence). CDR3 residues: CASSLQRGIQETQYF. The CDR3 nucleotides are TGTGCCAGCAGTTTACAGAGGGGGATCCAAGAGACCCAGTACTTC.

This chain joins TRBV4-1 and TRBJ2-3; TRBD2 matches at 12 bases. Germline V lookup: CDR1 MGHRA, CDR2 YSYEKL. The V gene end was trimmed by 4 bases and the J gene end by 2 bases; junction bases not matched to a gene: 13. This CDR3 spans 19 amino acids. CDR3 loop: CASSRHGPSGRAATDTQYF. CDR3 bases: TGCGCCAGCAGCCGCCACGGGCCTAGCGGGAGGGCCGCCACAGATACGCAGTATTTT.

In DNA, the CDR3 is TGTGCCAGCAGTGATAGGCCTAGCGGGGACAATGAGCAGTTCTTC. The encoded protein is CASSDRPSGDNEQFF. This chain connects TRBV25-1 to TRBJ2-1; 9 bases map to TRBD2. The germline CDR1 and CDR2 sequences are MGHDK and SYGVNS. V was pared by 3 bases and J by 5 bases, with 5 bases of the junction left unmatched. The CDR3 has 15 residues.

V usage is TRBV7-2 and J usage is TRBJ1-2, with D unresolved. CDR3 length: 13 residues. Germline CDR1 and CDR2: SGHTA and FQGNSA. V lost 5 bases, J lost 1 base, and 8 bases lay in between. The CDR3 DNA is TGTGCCAGCAGCGTCCCTTATAACTATGGCTACACCTTC. Protein sequence: CASSVPYNYGYTF.

The chain is built from TRBV4-3 and TRBJ1-1; TRBD1 agrees at 9 bases. CDR1 and CDR2 (germline): LGHNA, YSLEER. The CDR3 sequence is 13 residues long. The ends lost 3 bases at V and 4 bases at J; junction bases unmatched: 0. CDR3 amino acids: CASSQGQGTEAFF. For the CDR3, the DNA is TGCGCCAGCAGCCAGGGACAGGGCACTGAAGCTTTCTTT.